These 20 T cell receptor beta chains came from one sample sequenced in a study of neurological immune-mediated disorders. TCRdb re-called the 5' RACE reads with MiXCR, one entry per CDR3 protein. This table has about 76,000 distinct CDR3 sequences, under 20% appearing once. Sequencing used PBMCs. These receptor sequences come from a woman aged 35 to 49 in good health.

The V gene is TRBV20-1, the J gene TRBJ2-5; a possible D gene is TRBD2 (5 bases). The CDR3 totals 15 residues. V shed 1 base and J shed 2 bases, with 14 bases lying between them. CDR1 and CDR2 (germline): DFQATT, SNEGSKA (reference sequence). The CDR3 loop reads CSARVSASPQETQYF. CDR3 coding DNA: TGCAGTGCTAGAGTTTCGGCTAGCCCACAAGAGACCCAGTACTTC.

This clonotype was detected many times. The chain has TRBV3-1 and TRBJ2-1; TRBD2 agrees at 9 bases. The CDR3 contains 14 residues. CDR1 is LGHDT and CDR2 is YNNKEL in the germline V gene (reference sequence). Trimming cost V 7 bases and J 2 bases; bases outside gene matches: 3. This CDR3 reads CASNLAGAYNEQFF. Written as DNA, the CDR3 is TGTGCCAGCAACTTAGCGGGGGCCTACAATGAGCAGTTCTTC.

The J gene is TRBJ1-2, the V gene TRBV4-2; D may be TRBD1 (6 bases). The V end lost 3 bases, the J end lost 3 bases, and 17 bases lay between the germline ends. The CDR3 sequence is 16 residues long. The germline CDR1 and CDR2 sequences are LGHNA and YNFKEQ. The CDR3, as DNA: TGTGCCAGCAGCCATGATGGAGCAGGGGTGTACTATGGCTACACCTTC. Its translation is CASSHDGAGVYYGYTF.

This clonotype was detected ten times or more. This chain's CDR3 is CASSYSAWGGNTIYF. The CDR3 region has the DNA TGTGCCAGCAGTTACTCCGCCTGGGGTGGAAACACCATATATTTT. V usage is TRBV6-5 and J usage is TRBJ1-3; D is unclear. Germline-derived CDR1 and CDR2 are MNHEY and SVGAGI. The CDR3 is made up of 15 amino acids. V lost 0 bases and J 3 bases, leaving 9 bases between the germline ends.

Only a few counts were recorded for this clonotype. The rearrangement links TRBV20-1 to TRBJ2-7; no firm D call. The CDR3 extends over 13 amino acids. V was trimmed by 8 bases and J by 2 bases, leaving 16 bases between them. CDR1 and CDR2 (germline): DFQATT, SNEGSKA (reference sequence). The CDR3 region is CSCSPYPPYEQYV. For the CDR3, the DNA is TGCAGTTGTTCGCCCTACCCACCCTACGAGCAGTACGTC.

This clonotype was recorded many times. The genes are TRBV7-2 and TRBJ2-1, with a tentative D call TRBD1 (6 bases). Germline V gives CDR1 SGHTA, CDR2 FQGNSA. With 5 bases removed from V and 7 bases from J, the gap between germline ends came to 24 bases. This CDR3 is 17 amino acids long. CDR3 protein: CASSQGRGGQLDNEQFF. The CDR3 nucleotides are TGTGCCAGCAGCCAAGGCCGAGGGGGACAACTCGATAATGAGCAGTTCTTC.

The chain employs TRBV10-3 and TRBJ1-4; D ambiguous. The CDR3 length is 13 residues. Trimming removed 7 bases from V and 4 bases from J, with 10 bases in between. Germline CDR1 ENHRY, CDR2 SYGVKD. CDR3 DNA sequence: TGTGCCATCATTCTTCCGGATAATGAAAAACTGTTTTTT. Translating it yields CAIILPDNEKLFF.

On this clonotype: This may be a read error, as it is one base from a much larger clone. The chain uses TRBV6-1 and TRBJ2-7, with D uncertain. The germline gives CDR1 MNHNS, CDR2 SASEGT. CDR3 length equals 14 residues. The CDR3: CASSEGTATYERYF. CDR3 in DNA: TGTGCCAGCAGTGAAGGGACGGCGACCTACGAGCGGTACTTC.

In its sample, this clonotype was seen many times. The chain combines TRBV20-1 with TRBJ1-4, with a tentative D call TRBD1 (5 bases). Trimming removed 5 bases from V and 8 bases from J, with 21 bases in between. CDR1 is DFQATT, CDR2 SNEGSKA, per germline (reference sequence). The CDR3 is made up of 15 amino acids. CDR3 sequence: CSAPPNGNGGEKLFF. The CDR3 nucleotides are TGCAGTGCTCCCCCCAACGGAAACGGGGGGGAAAAACTGTTTTTT.

This clonotype was observed at least ten times. The chain carries TRBV10-1 and TRBJ2-5; TRBD2 agrees at 7 bases. The germline CDR1 and CDR2 sequences are WNHNN and SYGVQD (reference sequence). This CDR3 is 17 amino acids long. The trim removed 2 bases at V and 0 bases at J, leaving 9 bases unmatched. DNA of the CDR3: TGCGCCAGCAGTGAGAGGGGTCTAGCGGTCGACCAAGAGACCCAGTACTTC. Amino acid sequence: CASSERGLAVDQETQYF.

This clonotype has ten or more counts. The chain employs TRBV13 and TRBJ1-2, with TRBD1 matching over 7 bases. Germline lookup yields CDR1 PRHDT and CDR2 FYEKMQ (reference sequence). This CDR3 comprises 13 residues. The ends lost 4 bases at V and 8 bases at J; junction bases unmatched: 7. CDR3 region: CASSSEGALGYTF. DNA of the CDR3: TGTGCCAGCAGCTCCGAGGGGGCACTCGGCTACACCTTC.

This clonotype was found many times. This chain uses TRBV24-1 with TRBJ2-3, with TRBD2 matching 11 bases. The J segment lost 6 bases and the V segment lost 4 bases, leaving 8 bases of the junction unmatched. Looked up from germline, CDR1 is KGHDR and CDR2 is SFDVKD. The CDR3 sequence is 16 residues long. CDR3 amino acids: CATSDTSGGLLDTQYF. Written as DNA, the CDR3 is TGTGCCACCAGTGACACTAGCGGGGGCTTATTGGATACGCAGTATTTT.

Many counts were recorded for this clonotype. This sequence joins TRBV3-1 and TRBJ2-1, with 12 bases matching TRBD2. The CDR3 runs to 17 residues. V gave up 4 bases and J gave up 6 bases; unmatched junction bases: 10. Per the germline V gene, CDR1 is LGHDT and CDR2 is YNNKEL (reference sequence). The CDR3 DNA reads TGTGCCAGCAGCCTGGGCCTCCTAGCGGGGGGGCCCAATGAGCAGTTCTTC. Residues: CASSLGLLAGGPNEQFF.

This clonotype was detected many times. The V gene is TRBV11-2, the J gene TRBJ1-1; 12 bases are a match to TRBD1. The length of the CDR3 is 14 residues. The V and J ends lost 7 bases and 9 bases, in that order; junction bases with no gene match: 9. Germline V gives CDR1 SGHAT, CDR2 FQNNGV. CDR3 amino acids: CASTSGTGGIKAFF. The CDR3 nucleotides are TGTGCCAGCACCTCCGGGACAGGGGGCATTAAAGCTTTCTTT.

The table lists this clonotype with many counts. The chain is built from TRBV7-8 and TRBJ2-7; D tentatively reads TRBD1 or TRBD2 (6 bases each). CDR1 SGHVS and CDR2 FQNEAQ come from the germline V gene. The ends were cut back, 3 bases at V and 5 bases at J, with 11 bases in the middle. The CDR3 contains 13 residues. In nucleotides, the CDR3 is TGTGCCAGCAGCTTGGGCGGGGACAACGAGCAGTACGTC. As protein: CASSLGGDNEQYV.

In its sample, this clonotype was seen many times. J is TRBJ1-2 and V is TRBV12-3 or TRBV12-4; D is ambiguous. V was clipped by 7 bases and J by 4 bases, with 7 bases between them. This CDR3 comprises 11 residues. Here the CDR3 reads CASKGPYGYTF. The CDR3 nucleotides read TGTGCCAGCAAAGGACCCTATGGCTACACCTTC.

The CDR3 sequence is CASSEGGGYNEQFF. For the CDR3, the DNA is TGTGCCAGCAGTGAGGGGGGGGGTTACAATGAGCAGTTCTTC. The chain combines TRBV25-1 with TRBJ2-1, with 7 bases aligning to TRBD2. The CDR3 length is 14 residues. V dropped 3 bases and J dropped 4; count of bases not matched to a gene: 3. Germline lookup yields CDR1 MGHDK and CDR2 SYGVNS.

This clonotype was recorded at least ten times. The chain carries TRBV15 and TRBJ2-5; TRBD2 matches 11 bases. V lost 1 base, J lost 1 base, and 8 bases stayed unmatched. The CDR3 is made up of 18 amino acids. Looked up from germline, CDR1 is LNHNV and CDR2 is YYDKDF (reference sequence). The CDR3 DNA is TGTGCCACCAGCAGAGCCTCGGGACTAGCGGAGAGCCAAGAGACCCAGTACTTC. This translates into CATSRASGLAESQETQYF. The full variable domain, rest sourced from reference TRBV15 and TRBJ2-5, is DAMVIQNPRYQVTQFGKPVTLSCSQTLNHNVMYWYQQKSSQAPKLLFHYYDKDFNNEADTPDNFQSRRPNTSFCFLDIRSPGLGDTAMYLCATSRASGLAESQETQYFGPGTRLLVL.

Many counts were recorded for this clonotype. The rearrangement joins TRBV5-1 to TRBJ2-7; the D gene could be TRBD1 or TRBD2 (5 bases each). This CDR3 is built from 13 residues. Deletions cut 4 bases from V and 0 bases from J, with 8 bases between. Per germline, CDR1 SGHRS and CDR2 YFSETQ. In DNA form, the CDR3 reads TGCGCCAGCAGCGTTGGGGGCTCCTACGAGCAGTACTTC. This encodes CASSVGGSYEQYF.

The sample holds many counts of this clonotype. V is TRBV6-2 or TRBV6-3 and J is TRBJ2-1, with 7 bases aligning to TRBD2. The CDR3 totals 14 residues. With V trimmed by 2 bases and J by 9 bases, 7 bases remained unmatched. Germline V gene lookup returns CDR1 MNHEY and CDR2 SVGEGT. The CDR3 DNA sequence: TGTGCCAGCAGTTACATCCGGACTAGAAGTGAGCAGTTCTTC. Residues: CASSYIRTRSEQFF.